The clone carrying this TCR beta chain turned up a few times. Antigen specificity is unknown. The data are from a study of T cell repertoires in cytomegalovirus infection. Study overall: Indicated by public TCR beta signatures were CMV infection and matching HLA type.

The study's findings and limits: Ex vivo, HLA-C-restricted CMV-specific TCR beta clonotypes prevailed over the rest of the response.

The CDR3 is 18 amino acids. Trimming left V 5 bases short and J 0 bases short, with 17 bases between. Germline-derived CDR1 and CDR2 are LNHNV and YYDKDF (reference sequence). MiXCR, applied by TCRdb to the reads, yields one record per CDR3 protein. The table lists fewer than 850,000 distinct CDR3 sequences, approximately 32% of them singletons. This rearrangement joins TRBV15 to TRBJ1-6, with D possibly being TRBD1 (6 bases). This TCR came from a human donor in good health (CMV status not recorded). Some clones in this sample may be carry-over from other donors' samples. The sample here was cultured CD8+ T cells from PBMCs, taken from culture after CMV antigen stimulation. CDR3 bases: TGTGCCACCAGCGGCCAAAGGGGGACCAGCTCCTATAATTCACCCCTCCACTTT. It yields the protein CATSGQRGTSSYNSPLHF.